The 6 T cell receptor beta chains below were found in one sample sequenced in a study of regulatory T cells in long-lasting Graves disease. Investigators prepared the TCR beta libraries by applying iRepertoire HTBI primers and Arm-PCR of CDR3 regions. TCRdb fed the multiplex PCR reads into MiXCR, producing one record per CDR3 protein. The sample contains about 660,000 distinct CDR3 sequences, about 32% of which appear only once. Time point defined: persistent/refractory GD, antithyroid drugs over 5 years with positive TRAb. Generation of the TCR library employed RNA extracted from PBMCs. The material sequenced was peripheral blood mononuclear cells (PBMCs), taken when the disease was refractory, from a patient treated with antithyroid drugs. These receptors all come from a female donor with Graves disease.

This clonotype was observed a few times. The gene calls are TRBV3-1 and TRBJ2-1; D gene ambiguous. V dropped 4 bases and J dropped 1 base, with 11 bases sitting between them. The CDR3 totals 15 residues. Germline-derived CDR1 and CDR2 are LGHDT and YNNKEL (reference sequence). CDR3 nucleotide sequence: TGTGCCAGCAGCCGTGATGACTCTTCCTACAATGAGCAGTTCTTC. Translating gives CASSRDDSSYNEQFF.

This clonotype was detected only a few times. V and J are TRBV6-1 and TRBJ1-3, with D possibly TRBD1 on 6 matching bases. CDR1 and CDR2 (germline): MNHNS, SASEGT. The CDR3 is made up of 15 amino acids. V lost 6 bases and J lost 2, with 14 bases in between. DNA of the CDR3: TGTGCCAGCAGGACTACAGGGTCACCTGGAAACACCATATATTTT. Encoded protein: CASRTTGSPGNTIYF.

This clonotype was found many times. The V and J genes are TRBV6-1 and TRBJ1-5; the match to TRBD1 covers 8 bases. The CDR3 extends over 13 amino acids. V lost 6 bases, J lost 4 bases, and 2 bases stayed unmatched. Germline V lookup: CDR1 MNHNS, CDR2 SASEGT. The CDR3 DNA sequence: TGTGCCAGCAGGGACAGGGTTAATCAGCCCCAGCATTTT. It is translated as CASRDRVNQPQHF.

This clonotype showed up just a few times. The chain joins TRBV29-1 to TRBJ1-2, with TRBD1 matching 8 bases. Losses at the gene ends were 1 base for V and 3 bases for J; bases not matched to a gene: 4. Germline V CDR1 and CDR2: SQVTM, ANQGSEA. This CDR3 has 14 amino acids. CDR3 sequence: CSVEGGQVHYGYTF. CDR3 sequence (DNA): TGCAGCGTTGAAGGGGGACAGGTCCACTATGGCTACACCTTC.

At least ten counts were recorded for this clonotype. V usage is TRBV6-1 and J usage is TRBJ1-5, with D perhaps matching TRBD1 (6 bases). This CDR3 spans 15 amino acids. V was shortened by 0 bases and J by 0 bases, with 6 bases between the two germline ends. Germline CDR1 is MNHNS and CDR2 is SASEGT. CDR3 coding DNA: TGTGCCAGCAGTGAAGCGGGACATAGCAATCAGCCCCAGCATTTT. Protein sequence: CASSEAGHSNQPQHF.

The chain carries TRBV3-1 and TRBJ1-2; D might be TRBD1 (6 bases). Trimming took off 2 bases at V and 6 bases at J, with 13 bases between the two ends. Germline V CDR1 and CDR2: LGHDT, YNNKEL (reference sequence). This CDR3 is built from 14 residues. The CDR3 is CASSQIQGVNGYTF. As DNA, the CDR3 is TGTGCCAGCAGCCAAATACAGGGAGTTAATGGCTACACCTTC. Full variable domain (outside the CDR3, taken from reference TRBV3-1 and TRBJ1-2): DTAVSQTPKYLVTQMGNDKSIKCEQNLGHDTMYWYKQDSKKFLKIMFSYNNKELIINETVPNRFSPKSPDKAHLNLHINSLELGDSAVYFCASSQIQGVNGYTFGSGTRLTVV.